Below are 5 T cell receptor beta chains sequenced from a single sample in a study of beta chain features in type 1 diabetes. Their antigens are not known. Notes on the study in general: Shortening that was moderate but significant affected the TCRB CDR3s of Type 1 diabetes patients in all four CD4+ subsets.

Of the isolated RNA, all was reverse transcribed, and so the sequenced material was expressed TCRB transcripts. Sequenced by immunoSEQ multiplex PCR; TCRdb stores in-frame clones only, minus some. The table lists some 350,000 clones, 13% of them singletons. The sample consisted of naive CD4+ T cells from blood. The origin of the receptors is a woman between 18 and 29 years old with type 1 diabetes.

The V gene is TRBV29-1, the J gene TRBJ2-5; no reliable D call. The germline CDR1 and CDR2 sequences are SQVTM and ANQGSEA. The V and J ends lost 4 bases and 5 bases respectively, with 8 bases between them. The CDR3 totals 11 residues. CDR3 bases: TGCAGCGTTGCTCAAGAGGAGACCCAGTACTTC. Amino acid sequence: CSVAQEETQYF.

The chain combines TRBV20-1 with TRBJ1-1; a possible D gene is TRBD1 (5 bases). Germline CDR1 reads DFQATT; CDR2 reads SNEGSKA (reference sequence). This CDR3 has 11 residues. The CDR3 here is CSVGPNTEAFF. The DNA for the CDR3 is TGCAGCGTGGGGCCGAACACTGAAGCTTTCTTT.

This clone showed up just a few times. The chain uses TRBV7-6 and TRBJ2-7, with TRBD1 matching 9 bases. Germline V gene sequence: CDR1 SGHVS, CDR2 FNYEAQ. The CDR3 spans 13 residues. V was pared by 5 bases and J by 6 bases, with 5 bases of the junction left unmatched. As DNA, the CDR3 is TGTGCCAGCAGCGTCGACAGGGGGGCCGAGCAGTACTTC. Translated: CASSVDRGAEQYF.

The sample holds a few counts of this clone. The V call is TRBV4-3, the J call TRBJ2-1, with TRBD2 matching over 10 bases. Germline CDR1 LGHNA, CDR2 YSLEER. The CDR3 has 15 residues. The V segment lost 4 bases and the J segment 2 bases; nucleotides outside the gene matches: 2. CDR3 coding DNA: TGCGCCAGCAGCCGAAGCGGGAGGGCCTACAATGAGCAGTTCTTC. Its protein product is CASSRSGRAYNEQFF.

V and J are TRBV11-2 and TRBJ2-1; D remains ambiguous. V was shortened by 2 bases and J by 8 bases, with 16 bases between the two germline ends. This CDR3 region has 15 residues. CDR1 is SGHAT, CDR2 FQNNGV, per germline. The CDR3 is CASSLRNSLLYEQFF. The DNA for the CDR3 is TGTGCCAGCAGCTTAAGAAATAGCCTTTTGTATGAGCAGTTCTTC.